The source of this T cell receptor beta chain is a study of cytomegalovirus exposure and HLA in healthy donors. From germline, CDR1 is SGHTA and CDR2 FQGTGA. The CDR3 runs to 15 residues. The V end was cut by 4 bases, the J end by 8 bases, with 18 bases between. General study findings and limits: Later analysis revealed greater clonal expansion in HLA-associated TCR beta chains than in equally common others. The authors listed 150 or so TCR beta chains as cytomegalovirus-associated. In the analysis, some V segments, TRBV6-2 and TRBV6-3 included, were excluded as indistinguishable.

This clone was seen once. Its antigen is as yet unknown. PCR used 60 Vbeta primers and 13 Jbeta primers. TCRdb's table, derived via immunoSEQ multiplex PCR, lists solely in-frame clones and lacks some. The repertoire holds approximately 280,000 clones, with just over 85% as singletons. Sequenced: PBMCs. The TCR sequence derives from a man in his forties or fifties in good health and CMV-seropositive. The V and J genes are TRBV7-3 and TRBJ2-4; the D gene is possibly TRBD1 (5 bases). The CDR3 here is CASSSNGQLRDIQYF. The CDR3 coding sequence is TGTGCCAGCAGCTCAAACGGACAATTACGTGACATTCAGTACTTC.